The 22 T cell receptor beta chains listed next were all sequenced from one sample in a study of OX40 agonist ivuxolimab in advanced cancers. Repertoires were generated with immunoSEQ multiplex PCR, while TCRdb's copy carries only in-frame clones and drops some. The sample shows about 50,000 clones, roughly four fifths of them seen only once. Specimen: CD4+ or CD8+ T cells sorted from blood, collected in a trial of the OX40 agonist ivuxolimab. The source is an adult with an advanced solid tumor such as melanoma, head and neck, liver or kidney cancer.

The chain employs TRBV6-5 and TRBJ2-1; TRBD2 agrees at 13 bases. Germline values: CDR1 MNHEY, CDR2 SVGAGI. V shed 5 bases, J shed 5 bases, and the junction held 3 bases outside the gene matches. The CDR3 sequence is 15 residues long. This chain's CDR3 is CASSRGTSGDNEQFF. CDR3 nucleotides: TGTGCCAGCAGTAGAGGGACTAGCGGGGACAATGAGCAGTTCTTC.

The chain has TRBV30 and TRBJ2-7; 11 bases are shared with TRBD2. The CDR3 has 15 residues. The germline gives CDR1 GTSNPN, CDR2 SVGIG (reference sequence). V shed 4 bases and J 0 bases; nucleotides not matched to a gene: 5. The CDR3 loop is CAWMTSGANSYEQYF. CDR3 DNA: TGTGCCTGGATGACTAGCGGGGCCAACTCCTACGAGCAGTACTTC.

This chain uses TRBV27 with TRBJ1-6, with 9 bases that match TRBD1. Germline V gives CDR1 MNHEY, CDR2 SMNVEV (reference sequence). V lost 4 bases, J lost 3 bases, and 7 bases stayed unmatched. The CDR3 runs 17 residues. As DNA, the CDR3 is TGTGCCAGCAGTTCTAGACTGGACAGGGGCTATAATTCACCCCTCCACTTT. As protein: CASSSRLDRGYNSPLHF.

In DNA form, the CDR3 reads TGTGCCAGCAGTGAAGCGCCGGCTAGCGGGGGGGCTTTCCCAGATACGCAGTATTTT. As protein: CASSEAPASGGAFPDTQYF. The V and J genes are TRBV6-1 and TRBJ2-3; 12 bases are shared with TRBD2. With 0 bases clipped from V and 4 bases from J, the junction kept 11 bases outside the gene matches. The CDR3 totals 19 residues. CDR1 is MNHNS and CDR2 is SASEGT in the germline V gene.

The gene calls are TRBV9 and TRBJ1-6; no clear D. The germline V and J ends were trimmed by 0 bases and 15 bases, with 13 bases remaining between them. Germline lookup yields CDR1 SGDLS and CDR2 YYNGEE. The CDR3 has 13 amino acids. CDR3 residues: CASSVDMTAGLHF. CDR3 coding DNA: TGTGCCAGCAGCGTAGATATGACCGCAGGCCTCCACTTT.

This chain joins TRBV6-5 and TRBJ1-2; D is uncertain. Germline V gene lookup returns CDR1 MNHEY and CDR2 SVGAGI. This CDR3 comprises 15 residues. V lost 7 bases, J lost 5 bases, and 20 bases lay in between. CDR3 amino acids: CASIPRSTAPYGYTF. As DNA, the CDR3 is TGTGCCAGCATCCCCCGGTCGACTGCTCCTTATGGCTACACCTTC.

The chain recombines TRBV11-2 with TRBJ1-1, with unresolved D. Germline V CDR1 and CDR2: SGHAT, FQNNGV. Trimming removed 2 bases from V and 3 bases from J, with 7 bases in between. The CDR3 length is 13 residues. The CDR3 nucleotides are TGTGCCAGCAGCTTAAGAGGTGACACTGAAGCTTTCTTT. Residues: CASSLRGDTEAFF.

The gene calls are TRBV28 and TRBJ1-4, with TRBD1 as a possible D gene (5 bases). This CDR3 is 13 amino acids long. In germline, CDR1 is MDHEN, CDR2 SYDVKM. V shed 6 bases and J shed 8 bases, with 13 bases lying between them. This CDR3 is CASRTDKREKLFF. CDR3 bases: TGTGCCAGCAGGACAGACAAGAGGGAAAAACTGTTTTTT. Full variable domain (missing parts from reference TRBV28 and TRBJ1-4): DVKVTQSSRYLVKRTGEKVFLECVQDMDHENMFWYRQDPGLGLRLIYFSYDVKMKEKGDIPEGYSVSREKKERFSLILESASTNQTSMYLCASRTDKREKLFFGSGTQLSVL.

The CDR3 region is CASLGGARGTEAFF. DNA of the CDR3: TGTGCCAGTTTGGGGGGTGCGAGAGGCACTGAAGCTTTCTTT. The J gene is TRBJ1-1, the V gene TRBV6-5; possible D gene TRBD1, 5 bases. Between the trimmed V and J ends, which lost 9 bases and 4 bases, there was a span of 18 bases. The CDR3 length is 14 residues. Per the germline V gene, CDR1 is MNHEY and CDR2 is SVGAGI.

This clone appeared a few times. This chain links TRBV5-6 with TRBJ2-7, with 8 nucleotides matching TRBD2. With 1 base clipped from V and 13 bases from J, the junction kept 10 bases outside the gene matches. CDR1 SGHDT and CDR2 YYEEEE come from the germline V gene. CDR3 size: 13 residues. This chain's CDR3 is CASSLFTSGDSYF. The CDR3 coding sequence is TGTGCCAGCAGCTTGTTCACTAGCGGAGACAGTTACTTC.

The chain recombines TRBV5-6 with TRBJ2-7; maybe TRBD1 (6 bases). Trimming took 0 bases from V and 4 from J, leaving 14 bases between them. The CDR3 contains 15 residues. CDR1 is SGHDT, CDR2 YYEEEE, per germline. The CDR3 loop is CASSLGSGAIYEQYF. DNA for the CDR3: TGTGCCAGCAGCTTGGGGTCAGGGGCTATTTACGAGCAGTACTTC.

This clone was seen a single time. CDR3 in DNA: TGTGCCAGCATCTCCAGGGCCAACACAGATACGCAGTATTTT. Translating gives CASISRANTDTQYF. The J gene is TRBJ2-3, the V gene TRBV7-2; D possibly corresponds to TRBD1 (5 bases). The V gene's germline CDR1 is SGHTA and CDR2 FQGNSA. The CDR3 has 14 residues. Deletions cut 7 bases from V and 2 bases from J, with 13 bases between.

The table lists this clone with a few counts. The rearrangement joins TRBV6-5 to TRBJ2-5, with 7 bases identical to TRBD2. The V segment lost 2 bases and the J segment 2 bases; nucleotides outside the gene matches: 2. Germline V gene data show CDR1 as MNHEY and CDR2 as SVGAGI. This CDR3 is 14 amino acids long. For the CDR3, the DNA is TGTGCCAGCAGTTACCGCGGGGGTCAAGAGACCCAGTACTTC. As protein: CASSYRGGQETQYF.

This clone was recorded only once. This chain links TRBV9 with TRBJ1-1, with D unclear. Germline values: CDR1 SGDLS, CDR2 YYNGEE. The CDR3 has 17 residues. V lost 0 bases to trimming and J lost 1 base, with 16 bases between them. CDR3 sequence reads: CASSVGLLGETNTEAFF. The CDR3 coding sequence is TGTGCCAGCAGCGTAGGGCTCCTTGGGGAGACGAACACTGAAGCTTTCTTT.

The genes are TRBV28 and TRBJ2-7; D might be TRBD1 (6 bases). V lost 8 bases and J lost 3, with 11 bases in between. Germline loops: CDR1 MDHEN, CDR2 SYDVKM. The CDR3 is 12 residues long. CDR3 residues: CASRGQFYEQYF. CDR3 in DNA: TGTGCCAGCCGAGGACAGTTCTACGAGCAGTACTTC.

The J gene is TRBJ2-1, the V gene TRBV9; no clear D. V was cut by 4 bases and J by 9 bases, with 8 bases left in between. The CDR3 spans 11 residues. Germline CDR1 and CDR2: SGDLS and YYNGEE. The CDR3 DNA is TGTGCCAGCAGCTCAGAAAGTGAGCAGTTCTTC. Its translation is CASSSESEQFF. Looking up the rest from reference TRBV9 and TRBJ2-1 gives the full variable domain: DSGVTQTPKHLITATGQRVTLRCSPRSGDLSVYWYQQSLDQGLQFLIQYYNGEERAKGNILERFSAQQFPDLHSELNLSSLELGDSALYFCASSSESEQFFGPGTRLTVL.

The V call is TRBV4-2, the J call TRBJ1-1; no reliable D call. Germline V CDR1 and CDR2: LGHNA, YNFKEQ. The germline V and J ends were trimmed by 4 bases and 2 bases, with 26 bases remaining between them. CDR3 length: 19 residues. CDR3 in amino acids: CASSLPSSEGTSVNTEAFF. The CDR3, as DNA: TGTGCCAGCAGCCTACCCTCCTCGGAGGGAACCAGCGTCAACACTGAAGCTTTCTTT.

The chain links TRBV28 to TRBJ2-7; D may correspond to TRBD1 or TRBD2 (7 bases each). CDR3 length: 12 amino acids. V was cut by 6 bases and J by 6 bases, with 12 bases left in between. From germline, CDR1 is MDHEN and CDR2 SYDVKM. The chain's CDR3 is CASRSGGGEQYF. The CDR3 region has the DNA TGTGCCAGCAGGTCAGGGGGGGGCGAGCAGTACTTC.

This chain joins TRBV7-2 and TRBJ2-1, with 7 bases fitting TRBD2. Losses at the gene ends were 0 bases for V and 9 bases for J; bases not matched to a gene: 5. This CDR3 is built from 14 residues. Germline V lookup: CDR1 SGHTA, CDR2 FQGNSA. The CDR3 here is CASSLAHGGVEQFF. For the CDR3, the DNA is TGTGCCAGCAGCTTAGCGCATGGGGGGGTTGAGCAGTTCTTC. Together with reference TRBV7-2 and TRBJ2-1, the CDR3 gives the full variable domain: GAGVSQSPSNKVTEKGKDVELRCDPISGHTALYWYRQSLGQGLEFLIYFQGNSAPDKSGLPSDRFSAERTGGSVSTLTIQRTQQEDSAVYLCASSLAHGGVEQFFGPGTRLTVL.

CDR3 sequence (DNA): TGTGCCAGTAGTAAAAGGACTAGTGGGGCCAACGTCCTGACTTTC. It translates to CASSKRTSGANVLTF. This chain connects TRBV19 to TRBJ2-6, with 7 nucleotides matching TRBD2. V lost 4 bases to trimming and J lost 3 bases; unmatched junction nucleotides: 3. Germline CDR1 LNHDA, CDR2 SQIVND (reference sequence). CDR3 length equals 15 residues.

The gene calls are TRBV7-2 and TRBJ2-5, with D possibly TRBD1 on 6 matching bases. The CDR3 is 14 amino acids. The germline CDR1 and CDR2 sequences are SGHTA and FQGNSA. The germline V and J ends were trimmed by 4 bases and 1 base, with 10 bases remaining between them. CDR3 DNA sequence: TGTGCCAGCAGCTCGGGACAAGCCCAAGAGACCCAGTACTTC. This codes for CASSSGQAQETQYF.

The chain joins TRBV7-2 to TRBJ2-5; weak D call: TRBD2 (5 bases). The CDR3 has 15 amino acids. In germline, CDR1 is SGHTA, CDR2 FQGNSA. The V gene lost 1 base and the J gene lost 6 bases, with 15 bases spanning the gap. The CDR3 region is CASSLEGIGKKTQYF. The CDR3 bases are TGTGCCAGCAGCTTAGAGGGAATCGGGAAAAAGACCCAGTACTTC. Using reference TRBV7-2 and TRBJ2-5 for the parts outside the CDR3, the full variable domain is GAGVSQSPSNKVTEKGKDVELRCDPISGHTALYWYRQSLGQGLEFLIYFQGNSAPDKSGLPSDRFSAERTGGSVSTLTIQRTQQEDSAVYLCASSLEGIGKKTQYFGPGTRLLVL.